This TCR beta chain was captured by sequencing in a study of blood T cell repertoires in COVID-19. Overall study context: There were acute and convalescent COVID-19 samples, and they came from the United States, Italy and Spain. T cells, B-cell-depleted T cells, or PBMCs supplied cDNA or gDNA.

Germline lookup yields CDR1 ENHRY and CDR2 SYGVKD. V shed 4 bases and J 7 bases; nucleotides not matched to a gene: 5. CDR3 length equals 14 residues. Per the study methods: Amplification from reference gene primers served as the basis for estimated nucleated cell counts. TCRdb keeps only in-frame clones here, not all; method: immunoSEQ multiplex PCR. From that table come the V and J calls and clone size; the DNA was used to work out D and trimming. Of 85,000 to 130,000 clones in the sample, about 89% were seen once. The chain combines TRBV10-3 with TRBJ2-1, with 9 bases fitting TRBD1. The sequenced material came from peripheral blood. The TCR comes from a man in his 60s with acute or convalescent COVID-19. CDR3 nucleotides: TGTGCCATCAGTGCACAGGGGGCGATGAATGAGCAGTTCTTC. Translated: CAISAQGAMNEQFF.